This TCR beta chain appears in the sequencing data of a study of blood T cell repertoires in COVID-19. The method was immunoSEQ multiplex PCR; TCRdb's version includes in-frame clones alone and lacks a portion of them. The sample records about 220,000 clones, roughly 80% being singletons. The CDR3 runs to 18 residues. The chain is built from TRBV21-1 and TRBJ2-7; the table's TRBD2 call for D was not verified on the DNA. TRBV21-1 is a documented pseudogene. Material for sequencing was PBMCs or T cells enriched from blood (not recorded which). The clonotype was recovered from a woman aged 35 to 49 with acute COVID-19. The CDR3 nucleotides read TGTGCCAGCAGCAATAACGAACTCTCGGGTTCTACCCACTACGAGCAGTACTTC. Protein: CASSNNELSGSTHYEQYF.